The clone carrying this TCR beta chain has just a few counts. No antigen is known for it. These data come from a study of regulatory T cells in long-lasting Graves disease. Whole-study findings and limits: TRBV28, TRBJ1-2 and TRBJ2-5 were segments that persistent disease favored.

Regarding time point: persistent/refractory GD, antithyroid drugs over 5 years with positive TRAb. Preparation of the TCR library used RNA extracted from PBMCs. The authors diagnosed Graves' disease using American Thyroid Association guidelines. According to the study, TCR beta libraries were built with iRepertoire HTBI primers and CDR3-region Arm-PCR. MiXCR, run by TCRdb on the multiplex PCR reads, gives a single entry per CDR3 protein. In the table there are roughly 500,000 distinct CDR3 sequences, less than 25% of which are singletons. CDR3 length equals 15 residues. V lost 2 bases to trimming and J lost 3 bases; unmatched junction nucleotides: 6. The V gene's germline CDR1 is SGHTA and CDR2 FQGTGA.

The chain carries TRBV7-3 and TRBJ2-7; 8 bases fit TRBD1. The receptor comes from a female donor with Graves disease. The sample here was peripheral blood mononuclear cells (PBMCs), taken when the disease was refractory, from a patient treated with antithyroid drugs. The CDR3 sequence is CASSLGQGGVYEQYF. CDR3 DNA sequence: TGTGCCAGCAGCTTAGGACAGGGAGGTGTCTACGAGCAGTACTTC.